These 10 T cell receptor beta chains came from one sample sequenced in a study of blood T cells in healthy people across ages. Together with a sample-barcoded 5' primer, a J-beta primer mix was included in a second PCR lasting roughly 6 to 12 cycles. One entry per CDR3 protein, called by TCRdb with MiXCR from the 5' RACE reads. The sample has some 730,000 distinct CDR3 sequences, 22% seen once. The sample taken for sequencing was blood. The origin of the receptors is a man in his 70s in good health.

This clonotype was observed a handful of times. This sequence joins TRBV7-2 and TRBJ1-5, with D tentatively TRBD1 (6 bases). Deletions cut 1 base from V and 0 bases from J, with 13 bases between. The CDR3 has 17 amino acids. Germline values: CDR1 SGHTA, CDR2 FQGNSA. The CDR3 is CASSLGGGFYSNQPQHF. As DNA, the CDR3 is TGTGCCAGCAGCTTAGGTGGGGGCTTTTATAGCAATCAGCCCCAGCATTTT.

The chain combines TRBV11-3 with TRBJ2-1, with a tentative D call TRBD2 (6 bases). V was trimmed by 1 base and J by 9 bases, leaving 10 bases between them. CDR1 and CDR2 (germline): SGHNT, YENEEA. The CDR3 loop spans 13 amino acids. The CDR3: CASSLVQTSEQFF. The CDR3 nucleotides are TGTGCCAGCAGCTTAGTCCAGACTAGTGAGCAGTTCTTC.

This rearrangement joins TRBV10-3 to TRBJ1-2, with D hard to call. V shed 2 bases and J shed 7 bases, with 5 bases lying between them. The CDR3 is made up of 11 amino acids. Germline lookup yields CDR1 ENHRY and CDR2 SYGVKD. The CDR3 loop reads CAISEASGYTF. The DNA for the CDR3 is TGTGCCATCAGTGAGGCTAGTGGCTACACCTTC.

This clonotype has only a few counts. The genes are TRBV20-1 and TRBJ2-3, with D possibly TRBD1 on 6 matching bases. V gave up 3 bases and J gave up 3 bases, with 13 bases separating them. Germline V CDR1 and CDR2: DFQATT, SNEGSKA (reference sequence). The CDR3 is 14 amino acids. CDR3: CSASPGTQTDTQYF. For the CDR3, the DNA is TGCAGTGCTAGCCCCGGGACACAAACAGATACGCAGTATTTT.

The CDR3 DNA reads TGTGCCAGCAGTCCCCTCTTAGGTGGCTACACCTTC. It codes for CASSPLLGGYTF. This rearrangement joins TRBV12-3 or TRBV12-4 to TRBJ1-2; D is unresolved. Trimming removed 5 bases from V and 7 bases from J, with 11 bases in between. The CDR3 extends over 12 amino acids.

The CDR3 here is CASSLVGQTNAFF. CDR3 nucleotides: TGCGCCAGCAGCTTGGTCGGGCAGACAAATGCTTTCTTT. The chain is built from TRBV5-1 and TRBJ1-1; D is uncertain. The germline V and J ends were trimmed by 0 bases and 11 bases, with 14 bases remaining between them. This CDR3 spans 13 amino acids. The V gene's germline CDR1 is SGHRS and CDR2 YFSETQ. Full variable domain (outside the CDR3, taken from reference TRBV5-1 and TRBJ1-1): KAGVTQTPRYLIKTRGQQVTLSCSPISGHRSVSWYQQTPGQGLQFLFEYFSETQRNKGNFPGRFSGRQFSNSRSEMNVSTLELGDSALYLCASSLVGQTNAFFGQGTRLTVV.

This chain joins TRBV18 and TRBJ1-5; 7 bases match TRBD1. Germline V CDR1 and CDR2: KGHSH, LQKENI. V gave up 4 bases and J gave up 0 bases; unmatched junction bases: 9. The CDR3 runs to 17 residues. CDR3: CASSLQGGEYSNQPQHF. CDR3 nucleotide sequence: TGTGCCAGCTCACTCCAGGGGGGCGAATATAGCAATCAGCCCCAGCATTTT.

This clonotype appeared a few times. The gene calls are TRBV7-3 and TRBJ2-2; TRBD2 aligns across 7 bases. Germline values: CDR1 SGHTA, CDR2 FQGTGA. V shed 1 base and J 3 bases; nucleotides not matched to a gene: 8. This CDR3 is 17 amino acids long. This CDR3 is CASSLRGGALDTGELFF. Here the CDR3 DNA reads TGTGCCAGCAGCTTAAGGGGAGGGGCCCTCGACACCGGGGAGCTGTTTTTT.

Ten or more counts support this clonotype. The genes are TRBV29-1 and TRBJ1-2; tentative D call: TRBD1 (5 bases). The CDR3 has 12 residues. Trimming stripped 5 bases from V and 5 bases from J, with 12 bases between. Per the germline V gene, CDR1 is SQVTM and CDR2 is ANQGSEA. The CDR3 sequence: CSVLGLGYGYTF. The CDR3 DNA reads TGCAGCGTTTTGGGGCTGGGGTATGGCTACACCTTC.

V gene TRBV6-5 combines with J gene TRBJ2-1; 11 positions agree with TRBD2. V lost 6 bases to trimming and J lost 5 bases; unmatched junction nucleotides: 9. Germline V lookup: CDR1 MNHEY, CDR2 SVGAGI. This CDR3 spans 16 amino acids. Written as DNA, the CDR3 is TGTGCCAGCAGGAAGAAAATAGCGGGAGGGAACAATGAGCAGTTCTTC. Its translation is CASRKKIAGGNNEQFF.